Following are 25 T cell receptor beta chains from one sample sequenced in a study of blood T cell repertoires in COVID-19. TCRdb keeps only in-frame clones here, not all; method: immunoSEQ multiplex PCR. The sample lists hundreds of thousands of clones, 88% seen once, with about 3% in the top ten. Sequences were obtained from PBMCs or T cells enriched from blood (not recorded which). The receptors here all came from a woman in her forties or fifties who had recovered from COVID-19.

V and J are TRBV5-6 and TRBJ1-5; D may be TRBD1 (5 bases). Trimming left V 2 bases short and J 3 bases short, with 12 bases between. The CDR3 loop spans 15 amino acids. CDR1 SGHDT and CDR2 YYEEEE come from the germline V gene. The chain's CDR3 is CASSFKGRVNQPQHF. CDR3 sequence (DNA): TGTGCCAGCAGCTTTAAGGGGAGGGTCAATCAGCCCCAGCATTTT.

The chain uses TRBV9 and TRBJ2-5; the match to TRBD2 covers 8 bases. The germline V gene encodes CDR1 SGDLS and CDR2 YYNGEE. CDR3 size: 15 residues. The ends lost 3 bases at V and 3 bases at J; junction bases unmatched: 7. The CDR3 region is CASSGGLAQKETQYF. CDR3 bases: TGTGCCAGCAGCGGAGGACTAGCACAAAAAGAGACCCAGTACTTC.

The genes are TRBV28 and TRBJ2-1; TRBD1 matches at 10 bases. Per germline, CDR1 MDHEN and CDR2 SYDVKM. Unmatched junction bases numbered 6, after V lost 3 bases and J lost 13 bases. The CDR3 is made up of 13 amino acids. CDR3 amino acids: CASSFSGTGDQFF. The DNA of the CDR3 is TGTGCCAGCAGTTTTAGCGGGACAGGGGACCAGTTCTTC.

The chain combines TRBV5-5 with TRBJ2-3, with 8 bases identical to TRBD2. Trimming took 3 bases from V and 2 from J; bases not matched to a gene: 5. In germline, CDR1 is SGHKS, CDR2 YYEKEE (reference sequence). CDR3 length: 15 amino acids. DNA for the CDR3: TGTGCCAGCAGCTCAGGACTAGCCCACACAGATACGCAGTATTTT. Its translation is CASSSGLAHTDTQYF.

The V call is TRBV5-4, the J call TRBJ1-2; 8 bases align to TRBD1. The germline gives CDR1 SGHNT, CDR2 YYREEE (reference sequence). The junction had 3 bases not matched to a gene; V was cut back by 4 bases and J by 10 bases. CDR3 length equals 11 residues. The CDR3 is CASSVQGAYTF. CDR3 DNA sequence: TGTGCCAGCAGCGTTCAGGGGGCCTACACCTTC.

As to this clone: This sample also contains other DNA sequences that code for the same CDR3. This rearrangement joins TRBV20-1 to TRBJ2-6, with TRBD1 as a possible D gene (5 bases). Between the trimmed V and J ends, which lost 3 bases and 4 bases, there was a span of 10 bases. CDR1 and CDR2 (germline): DFQATT, SNEGSKA (reference sequence). The CDR3 covers 14 residues. CDR3 residues: CSASRGSGANVLTF. DNA of the CDR3: TGCAGTGCTAGTAGGGGTTCCGGGGCCAACGTCCTGACTTTC.

This chain joins TRBV7-3 and TRBJ2-6; 10 bases map to TRBD2. The CDR3 contains 18 residues. Losses at the gene ends were 3 bases for V and 0 bases for J; bases not matched to a gene: 5. Germline lookup yields CDR1 SGHTA and CDR2 FQGTGA. CDR3 protein: CASSFLSSGSSGANVLTF. The CDR3 DNA reads TGTGCCAGCAGCTTTCTGTCTAGCGGGAGCTCTGGGGCCAACGTCCTGACTTTC.

The V call is TRBV7-9, the J call TRBJ2-1; no clear D. CDR1 is SEHNR, CDR2 FQNEAQ, per germline (reference sequence). Trimming took 5 bases from V and 0 from J, leaving 17 bases between them. The CDR3 has 17 residues. The CDR3 protein is CASSDSDLPSSYNEQFF. The CDR3 DNA reads TGTGCCAGCAGCGACTCCGACTTGCCGAGCTCCTACAATGAGCAGTTCTTC.

The V gene is TRBV30, the J gene TRBJ2-7; TRBD1 is a possible D gene (6 bases). Germline V gene data show CDR1 as GTSNPN and CDR2 as SVGIG (reference sequence). Trimming shortened V by 0 bases and J by 3 bases, and 9 bases separated the two germline ends. The CDR3 length is 13 residues. CDR3 in amino acids: CAWSVGQNYEQYF. In DNA, the CDR3 is TGTGCCTGGAGTGTAGGACAGAACTACGAGCAGTACTTC.

The gene calls are TRBV6-5 and TRBJ2-7; 7 bases line up with TRBD1. This CDR3 comprises 15 residues. The V segment lost 4 bases and the J segment 1 base; nucleotides outside the gene matches: 7. Germline lookup yields CDR1 MNHEY and CDR2 SVGAGI. CDR3 protein: CASSLGGSGSYEQYF. Here the CDR3 DNA reads TGTGCCAGCAGTTTAGGGGGCAGCGGATCCTACGAGCAGTACTTC.

The gene calls are TRBV11-2 and TRBJ2-3; TRBD2 aligns across 8 bases. Looked up from germline, CDR1 is SGHAT and CDR2 is FQNNGV. Germline trimming cut 1 base from V and 2 bases from J; bases unmatched to any gene: 5. This CDR3 region has 16 residues. CDR3 sequence reads: CASSLVPGGVTDTQYF. Here the CDR3 DNA reads TGTGCCAGCAGCTTAGTACCGGGAGGGGTCACAGATACGCAGTATTTT.

The rearrangement joins TRBV19 to TRBJ2-1; 8 bases align to TRBD2. With V trimmed by 7 bases and J by 7 bases, 9 bases remained unmatched. This CDR3 has 14 residues. From germline, CDR1 is LNHDA and CDR2 SQIVND (reference sequence). In DNA, the CDR3 is TGTGCCAGTAACCACGTGGGCGGGAGGAATGAGCAGTTCTTC. Translation: CASNHVGGRNEQFF. Based on the CDR3 plus reference TRBV19 and TRBJ2-1, the full variable domain is DGGITQSPKYLFRKEGQNVTLSCEQNLNHDAMYWYRQDPGQGLRLIYYSQIVNDFQKGDIAEGYSVSREKKESFPLTVTSAQKNPTAFYLCASNHVGGRNEQFFGPGTRLTVL.

This clone is a singleton in its sample. The gene calls are TRBV6-2 or TRBV6-3 and TRBJ1-5; D is perhaps TRBD1 (6 bases). The CDR3 spans 16 residues. Deletions cut 2 bases from V and 6 bases from J, with 17 bases between. Germline CDR1 MNHEY, CDR2 SVGEGT. The CDR3 region has the DNA TGTGCCAGCAGTTACCAAATGGCGGGGGGCGGTCAGCCCCAGCATTTT. Residues: CASSYQMAGGGQPQHF.

The V gene is TRBV29-1, the J gene TRBJ2-3; D remains ambiguous. CDR1 is SQVTM, CDR2 ANQGSEA, per germline. CDR3 size: 14 residues. Trimming cost V 1 base and J 0 bases, with 8 bases left between them. The CDR3 DNA is TGCAGCGTTGAAGGCCGCACTAGCACAGATACGCAGTATTTT. This translates into CSVEGRTSTDTQYF.

This rearrangement joins TRBV5-4 to TRBJ2-3, with D perhaps TRBD2 (6 bases). The V and J ends lost 1 base and 7 bases respectively, with 10 bases between them. From germline, CDR1 is SGHNT and CDR2 YYREEE (reference sequence). There are 13 residues in the CDR3. The CDR3 nucleotides read TGTGCCAGCAGCTTGCGGGGAGGAAATACGCAGTATTTT. It encodes CASSLRGGNTQYF.

The CDR3 loop reads CASSQVAGTTYNEQFF. CDR3 DNA sequence: TGCGCCAGCAGCCAAGTTGCAGGGACTACATACAATGAGCAGTTCTTC. The gene calls are TRBV4-1 and TRBJ2-1, with 7 bases that match TRBD2. The junction had 7 bases not matched to a gene; V was cut back by 1 base and J by 4 bases. The length of the CDR3 is 16 residues. Germline values: CDR1 MGHRA, CDR2 YSYEKL.

The rearrangement uses TRBV27 and TRBJ2-1; TRBD1 matches at 7 bases. Germline V gene sequence: CDR1 MNHEY, CDR2 SMNVEV (reference sequence). This CDR3 region has 17 residues. V lost 2 bases and J lost 2; bases outside the gene matches: 9. DNA of the CDR3: TGTGCCAGCAGTTTAGGGACAGTGCCGAGCCCCTACAATGAGCAGTTCTTC. This encodes CASSLGTVPSPYNEQFF.

The rearrangement joins TRBV7-9 to TRBJ2-7; a weak D match, TRBD2 (6 bases). The CDR3 has 14 amino acids. Germline values: CDR1 SEHNR, CDR2 FQNEAQ (reference sequence). V lost 4 bases and J 5 bases, leaving 15 bases between the germline ends. As DNA, the CDR3 is TGTGCCAGCAGCTCGATGGGAGGTTCCCACGAGCAGTACTTC. Protein sequence: CASSSMGGSHEQYF.

The genes are TRBV5-1 and TRBJ2-1; possibly TRBD2 for D (5 bases). This CDR3 has 13 amino acids. V lost 4 bases, J lost 8 bases, and 13 bases lay in between. The germline gives CDR1 SGHRS, CDR2 YFSETQ. DNA of the CDR3: TGCGCCAGCAGCGAGGGCGTATCGGATGAGCAGTTCTTC. This sequence encodes CASSEGVSDEQFF.

This clone was seen once. The rearrangement joins TRBV10-3 to TRBJ2-3; the match to TRBD2 covers 7 bases. The J segment lost 5 bases and the V segment lost 6 bases, leaving 8 bases of the junction unmatched. CDR1 and CDR2 (germline): ENHRY, SYGVKD. This CDR3 has 14 amino acids. This CDR3 reads CAIRGGSSGDTQYF. The CDR3 coding sequence is TGTGCCATCAGGGGGGGGTCTAGTGGAGATACGCAGTATTTT.

The chain is built from TRBV19 and TRBJ2-5, with 9 positions matching TRBD2. This CDR3 is built from 16 residues. Germline CDR1 reads LNHDA; CDR2 reads SQIVND (reference sequence). V lost 4 bases to trimming and J lost 4 bases; unmatched junction nucleotides: 10. The CDR3 coding sequence is TGTGCCAGTAGTAAATCCGGGACTAGCATCACAGAGACCCAGTACTTC. Residues: CASSKSGTSITETQYF.

The chain recombines TRBV11-1 with TRBJ2-1, with 8 bases matching TRBD1. V shed 4 bases and J 6 bases; nucleotides not matched to a gene: 2. Per germline, CDR1 SGHAT and CDR2 FQDESV (reference sequence). The CDR3 is 13 residues long. The CDR3 nucleotides read TGTGCCAGCAGCTACGACAGGGGCAATGAGCAGTTCTTC. It translates to CASSYDRGNEQFF.

V gene TRBV2 combines with J gene TRBJ1-5; 7 bases agree with TRBD1. The CDR3 loop spans 16 amino acids. Germline V gene sequence: CDR1 SNHLY, CDR2 FYNNEI. Trimming cost V 6 bases and J 6 bases; bases outside gene matches: 14. CDR3 protein: CASSRQKGALSQPQHF. The CDR3 nucleotides are TGTGCCAGCAGCCGGCAAAAGGGGGCGTTAAGTCAGCCCCAGCATTTT.

This CDR3 is CASSLIGVPGYTF. In nucleotides, the CDR3 is TGTGCCAGCAGCTTAATCGGGGTACCCGGCTACACCTTC. This chain uses TRBV7-9 with TRBJ1-2; D is ambiguous. This CDR3 contains 13 residues. The V end lost 2 bases, the J end lost 8 bases, and 12 bases lay between the germline ends. CDR1 is SEHNR, CDR2 FQNEAQ, per germline (reference sequence).

This clone was seen just once. The chain recombines TRBV18 with TRBJ1-2; maybe TRBD1 (6 bases). V was shortened by 6 bases and J by 3 bases, with 17 bases between the two germline ends. This CDR3 region has 15 residues. Germline CDR1 is KGHSH and CDR2 is LQKENI. The CDR3 spells CASSSGGPGDYGYTF. CDR3 sequence (DNA): TGTGCCAGCTCCTCCGGGGGGCCGGGCGACTATGGCTACACCTTC.